A single sample gave rise to the 16 T cell receptor beta chains below, sequenced in a study of cytomegalovirus exposure and HLA in healthy donors. The PCR made use of 60 Vbeta and 13 Jbeta primers. Produced via immunoSEQ multiplex PCR; TCRdb's table is partial and in-frame only. The listing contains about 210,000 clones. The material sequenced was PBMCs. The source is a woman in her twenties or thirties in good health and CMV-seropositive.

This chain joins TRBV29-1 and TRBJ1-1; TRBD1 is a possible D gene (6 bases). In germline, CDR1 is SQVTM, CDR2 ANQGSEA. This CDR3 region has 14 residues. Trimming removed 7 bases from V and 5 bases from J, with 20 bases in between. The CDR3 nucleotides read TGCAGCGGGACGACAGGAAAAACGGGGACTGAAGCTTTCTTT. This codes for CSGTTGKTGTEAFF. The full variable domain, completed using reference TRBV29-1 and TRBJ1-1, is SAVISQKPSRDICQRGTSLTIQCQVDSQVTMMFWYRQQPGQSLTLIATANQGSEATYESGFVIDKFPISRPNLTFSTLTVSNMSPEDSSIYLCSGTTGKTGTEAFFGQGTRLTVV.

The chain recombines TRBV6-6 with TRBJ1-3, with a weak D call TRBD1 (5 bases). The CDR3 runs to 14 residues. Trimming took 0 bases from V and 4 from J, leaving 7 bases between them. The V gene's germline CDR1 is MNHNY and CDR2 SVGAGI (reference sequence). CDR3 sequence: CASSYSGGGNTIYF. CDR3 nucleotide sequence: TGTGCCAGCAGTTACTCGGGGGGGGGAAACACCATATATTTT.

The V gene is TRBV20-1, the J gene TRBJ2-7; no reliable D call. The CDR3 is made up of 11 amino acids. V was trimmed by 6 bases and J by 1 base, leaving 7 bases between them. CDR1 DFQATT and CDR2 SNEGSKA come from the germline V gene (reference sequence). The CDR3 region is CSATPSYEQYF. The CDR3, as DNA: TGCAGTGCCACTCCGTCCTACGAGCAGTACTTC.

V gene TRBV25-1 combines with J gene TRBJ2-5; TRBD1 aligns across 9 bases. This CDR3 has 16 residues. V shed 1 base and J 3 bases; nucleotides not matched to a gene: 6. Germline CDR1 reads MGHDK; CDR2 reads SYGVNS. CDR3 in DNA: TGTGCCAGCAGTGAATTCGGACAGGGGAGGAAAGAGACCCAGTACTTC. Translated, it gives CASSEFGQGRKETQYF.

The J gene is TRBJ2-3, the V gene TRBV5-1; D might be TRBD1 (5 bases). Germline V lookup: CDR1 SGHRS, CDR2 YFSETQ. The CDR3 contains 15 residues. Trimming shortened V by 0 bases and J by 0 bases, and 8 bases separated the two germline ends. This chain's CDR3 is CASSLAQESTDTQYF. The CDR3 DNA reads TGCGCCAGCAGCTTGGCACAGGAGAGCACAGATACGCAGTATTTT.

This sequence joins TRBV19 and TRBJ1-5, with D tentatively TRBD1 (6 bases). Trimming shortened V by 11 bases and J by 0 bases, and 14 bases separated the two germline ends. The CDR3 sequence is 14 residues long. Germline V gene sequence: CDR1 LNHDA, CDR2 SQIVND (reference sequence). CDR3 sequence reads: CALGQTYSNQPQHF. The CDR3 region has the DNA TGTGCCCTTGGACAGACTTATAGCAATCAGCCCCAGCATTTT.

The V gene is TRBV25-1, the J gene TRBJ1-6; D gene uncertain. The CDR3 length is 13 residues. Per germline, CDR1 MGHDK and CDR2 SYGVNS. The V gene lost 4 bases and the J gene lost 6 bases, with 7 bases spanning the gap. CDR3 DNA: TGTGCCAGCAGTGGAGGAGGTAATTCACCCCTCCACTTT. It translates to CASSGGGNSPLHF.

The V gene is TRBV7-2, the J gene TRBJ2-1; 8 nucleotides line up with TRBD1. Germline V CDR1 and CDR2: SGHTA, FQGNSA. After removal of 6 bases from V and 5 bases from J, the junction contained 6 bases not matched to a gene. The CDR3 runs to 14 residues. CDR3: CASRSGTGNNEQFF. CDR3 sequence (DNA): TGTGCCAGCAGGTCCGGGACAGGCAACAATGAGCAGTTCTTC.

The V and J genes are TRBV6-5 and TRBJ2-7; TRBD2 might be the D (6 bases). CDR3 length: 16 amino acids. Germline V lookup: CDR1 MNHEY, CDR2 SVGAGI. The germline V and J ends were trimmed by 0 bases and 0 bases, with 12 bases remaining between them. The CDR3 sequence: CASSYSGGISSYEQYF. The DNA for the CDR3 is TGTGCCAGCAGTTACTCCGGCGGGATAAGCTCCTACGAGCAGTACTTC.

This chain uses TRBV5-1 with TRBJ2-1; 13 nucleotides align to TRBD2. V shed 4 bases, J shed 4 bases, and the junction held 8 bases outside the gene matches. The CDR3 runs 17 residues. Germline lookup yields CDR1 SGHRS and CDR2 YFSETQ. The CDR3 DNA reads as TGCGCCAGCAGCACAGGACTAGCGGGAGCCGCTTACAATGAGCAGTTCTTC. It yields the protein CASSTGLAGAAYNEQFF.

V gene TRBV10-3 combines with J gene TRBJ2-1; 7 bases map to TRBD2. V lost 0 bases and J lost 8; bases outside the gene matches: 7. The germline V gene encodes CDR1 ENHRY and CDR2 SYGVKD. The CDR3 is 15 amino acids. CDR3 bases: TGTGCCATCAGTGAGTCGAAGGGACTAAGTCATGAGCAGTTCTTC. Translated: CAISESKGLSHEQFF.

The chain combines TRBV7-9 with TRBJ2-1; 7 bases are a match to TRBD1. The V and J ends lost 5 bases and 4 bases, in that order; junction bases with no gene match: 8. Germline CDR1 SEHNR, CDR2 FQNEAQ (reference sequence). There are 15 residues in the CDR3. DNA for the CDR3: TGTGCCAGCAGCACGGACAGGAAAAGATACAATGAGCAGTTCTTC. Its protein product is CASSTDRKRYNEQFF.

A word on this clone: A read error may account for a junction end that differs from germline. Other DNA sequences in the sample encode the same CDR3. This chain links TRBV7-2 with TRBJ1-3; TRBD1 agrees at 9 bases. The CDR3 length is 17 residues. CDR1 is SGHTA, CDR2 FQGNSA, per germline. CDR3 sequence: CASSSSRQGVTGNTIYF. CDR3 in DNA: TGTGCCAGCAGCTCCAGCCGACAGGGGGTTACGGGAAACACTATATATTTT.

The chain links TRBV19 to TRBJ1-6; D call uncertain. Germline CDR1 and CDR2: LNHDA and SQIVND (reference sequence). With 3 bases removed from V and 5 bases from J, the gap between germline ends came to 14 bases. The CDR3 has 16 amino acids. The DNA of the CDR3 is TGTGCCAGTAGTATTCGCGGGGATTGGAATAATTCACCCCTCCACTTT. Protein: CASSIRGDWNNSPLHF. The full variable domain, with the rest looked up from reference TRBV19 and TRBJ1-6, is DGGITQSPKYLFRKEGQNVTLSCEQNLNHDAMYWYRQDPGQGLRLIYYSQIVNDFQKGDIAEGYSVSREKKESFPLTVTSAQKNPTAFYLCASSIRGDWNNSPLHFGNGTRLTVT.

The V gene is TRBV6-6, the J gene TRBJ1-3, with D possibly being TRBD1 (6 bases). V lost 7 bases to trimming and J lost 3 bases, with 10 bases between them. Per germline, CDR1 MNHNY and CDR2 SVGAGI (reference sequence). The CDR3 has 13 residues. The CDR3 protein is CASTGAVGNTIYF. The CDR3 DNA is TGTGCCAGCACAGGGGCAGTTGGAAACACCATATATTTT.

This chain uses TRBV6-5 with TRBJ1-1; possible D gene TRBD1, 5 bases. Germline values: CDR1 MNHEY, CDR2 SVGAGI. The CDR3 totals 12 residues. V lost 8 bases to trimming and J lost 1 base, with 8 bases between them. The CDR3 is CASPTGNTEAFF. CDR3 DNA: TGTGCCAGCCCCACAGGGAACACTGAAGCTTTCTTT.